Listed below are T cell receptor beta chains from one sample, sequenced in a study of Tregs in tolerant kidney transplant recipients. This table comes from immunoSEQ multiplex PCR, and its TCRdb copy is limited to in-frame clones, with some not included. The table shows about 240,000 clones, with about 86% occurring only once. Sequenced input: CD4+ T cells from blood. The receptors stem from a human donor in good health. Each CDR3 is given with its conserved first and last residue. A D gene is named only where the DNA matches it firmly. Clone size is shown for a subset of rows, as once, few, many or a class of expanded clone.

V: TRBV11-1
J: TRBJ2-2
length: 12
D: NA
size: once
CDR3: CASSNKAGELFF
DNA: TGTGCCAGCAGCAATAAAGCCGGGGAGCTGTTTTTT

V: TRBV11-1
J: TRBJ2-7
length: 14
D: NA
size: NA
CDR3: CASSLPGHNYEQYF
DNA: TGTGCCAGCAGCTTACCGGGACACAACTACGAGCAGTACTTC

V: TRBV6-5
J: TRBJ2-1
length: 13
D: NA
size: NA
CDR3: CASFKTGGAEQFF
DNA: TGTGCCAGCTTCAAAACAGGGGGGGCTGAGCAGTTCTTC

V: TRBV5-1
J: TRBJ2-5
length: 12
D: NA
size: NA
CDR3: CASSFSQETQYF
DNA: TGCGCCAGCAGCTTTAGTCAAGAGACCCAGTACTTC

V: TRBV5-5
J: TRBJ1-4
length: 14
D: TRBD1
size: NA
CDR3: CASSLTGGNEKLFF
DNA: TGTGCCAGCAGCCTGACAGGGGGGAATGAAAAACTGTTTTTT

V: TRBV18
J: TRBJ2-2
length: 15
D: TRBD2
size: NA
CDR3: CASSPNSGSPGELFF
DNA: TGTGCCAGCTCACCGAACAGCGGGAGCCCCGGGGAGCTGTTTTTT

V: TRBV19
J: TRBJ2-3
length: 15
D: TRBD2
size: NA
CDR3: CASSPLAGGTDTQYF
DNA: TGTGCCAGTAGTCCACTAGCGGGGGGCACAGATACGCAGTATTTT

V: TRBV6-4
J: TRBJ2-1
length: 15
D: TRBD2
size: NA
CDR3: CASSESRGVYNEQFF
DNA: TGTGCCAGCAGTGAAAGCCGGGGGGTCTACAATGAGCAGTTCTTC

V: TRBV19
J: TRBJ1-5
length: 15
D: NA
size: NA
CDR3: CASTPQGSSNQPQHF
DNA: TGTGCCAGTACCCCCCAGGGATCTAGCAATCAGCCCCAGCATTTT

V: TRBV5-1
J: TRBJ2-2
length: 17
D: TRBD1
size: NA
CDR3: CASSLITGGGNTGELFF
DNA: TGCGCCAGCAGCTTGATTACAGGGGGAGGGAACACCGGGGAGCTGTTTTTT

V: TRBV2
J: TRBJ1-5
length: 16
D: TRBD1
size: NA
CDR3: CASSSGQGGGNQPQHF
DNA: TGTGCCAGCAGCTCCGGACAGGGGGGCGGAAATCAGCCCCAGCATTTT

V: TRBV2
J: TRBJ1-1
length: 13
D: NA
size: few
CDR3: CASSADSNTEAFF
DNA: TGTGCCAGCAGTGCTGATTCGAACACTGAAGCTTTCTTT

V: TRBV7-9
J: TRBJ2-7
length: 12
D: NA
size: NA
CDR3: CASSFSSREQYF
DNA: TGTGCCAGCAGCTTCTCTTCCCGCGAGCAGTACTTC

V: TRBV19
J: TRBJ1-2
length: 14
D: NA
size: NA
CDR3: CASSIPRSNYGYTF
DNA: TGTGCCAGTAGTATACCCAGATCAAACTATGGCTACACCTTC

V: TRBV29-1
J: TRBJ2-7
length: 15
D: TRBD2
size: NA
CDR3: CSVEDPLAGGYEQYF
DNA: TGCAGCGTTGAAGATCCGCTAGCGGGAGGGTACGAGCAGTACTTC

V: TRBV7-7
J: TRBJ2-5
length: 14
D: TRBD2
size: NA
CDR3: CASSLGSGKETQYF
DNA: TGTGCCAGCAGCTTAGGCAGCGGGAAAGAGACCCAGTACTTC

V: TRBV18
J: TRBJ2-7
length: 16
D: NA
size: NA
CDR3: CASSRDKVGSSYEQYF
DNA: TGTGCCAGCTCACGGGACAAGGTTGGGTCTAGCTACGAGCAGTACTTC

V: TRBV9
J: TRBJ2-7
length: 14
D: NA
size: NA
CDR3: CASSVGQGHYEQYF
DNA: TGTGCCAGCAGCGTAGGGCAGGGACACTACGAGCAGTACTTC

V: TRBV30
J: TRBJ2-5
length: 12
D: NA
size: once
CDR3: CAWSGSGEAQYF
DNA: TGTGCCTGGAGCGGGAGTGGGGAGGCCCAGTACTTC

V: TRBV7-9
J: TRBJ2-7
length: 16
D: NA
size: NA
CDR3: CASSLAAGFFSYEQYF
DNA: TGTGCCAGCAGCTTAGCGGCAGGGTTTTTCTCCTACGAGCAGTACTTC

V: TRBV2
J: TRBJ1-2
length: 15
D: TRBD1
size: NA
CDR3: CASRHGQGASYGYTF
DNA: TGTGCCAGCAGGCACGGACAGGGCGCGTCCTATGGCTACACCTTC

V: TRBV19
J: TRBJ1-6
length: 17
D: TRBD1
size: few
CDR3: CASSQGDTSSYNSPLHF
DNA: TGTGCCAGTAGCCAGGGGGATACCAGCTCCTATAATTCACCCCTCCACTTT

V: TRBV6-5
J: TRBJ2-7
length: 13
D: TRBD1
size: NA
CDR3: CASNRDRAGEQYF
DNA: TGTGCCAGCAATAGGGACAGGGCGGGAGAGCAGTACTTC

V: TRBV18
J: TRBJ1-2
length: 14
D: NA
size: NA
CDR3: CASSPNRENYGYTF
DNA: TGTGCCAGCTCACCAAACAGGGAGAACTATGGCTACACCTTC

V: TRBV5-1
J: TRBJ1-2
length: 16
D: TRBD1
size: NA
CDR3: CASSLGSGQGSDGYTF
DNA: TGCGCCAGCAGCTTGGGATCGGGACAGGGTAGCGATGGCTACACCTTC

V: TRBV7-2
J: TRBJ1-1
length: 15
D: NA
size: NA
CDR3: CASSLQRMVNTEAFF
DNA: TGTGCCAGCAGCCTCCAACGGATGGTGAACACTGAAGCTTTCTTT

V: TRBV5-1
J: TRBJ2-2
length: 13
D: NA
size: NA
CDR3: CASTPEDWGELFF
DNA: TGCGCCAGCACCCCTGAAGATTGGGGGGAGCTGTTTTTT

V: TRBV6-1
J: TRBJ1-1
length: 13
D: NA
size: NA
CDR3: CASCGHVNTEAFF
DNA: TGTGCCAGCTGCGGACACGTGAACACTGAAGCTTTCTTT

V: TRBV10-2
J: TRBJ2-7
length: 14
D: NA
size: NA
CDR3: CASRTGNGMYEQYF
DNA: TGCGCCAGCAGGACAGGTAACGGAATGTACGAGCAGTACTTC

V: TRBV5-6
J: TRBJ1-3
length: 14
D: NA
size: once
CDR3: CASSFYFSGNTIYF
DNA: TGTGCCAGCAGCTTCTACTTCTCTGGAAACACCATATATTTT

V: TRBV5-6
J: TRBJ2-1
length: 16
D: TRBD2
size: NA
CDR3: CASSLRGSGKYNEQFF
DNA: TGTGCCAGCAGCTTGCGCGGTAGCGGGAAGTACAATGAGCAGTTCTTC

V: TRBV19
J: TRBJ2-1
length: 13
D: NA
size: NA
CDR3: CASSIGAYNEQFF
DNA: TGTGCCAGTAGTATTGGGGCCTACAATGAGCAGTTCTTC

V: TRBV6-5
J: TRBJ2-7
length: 15
D: NA
size: NA
CDR3: CASSSEGWGAEEQYF
DNA: TGTGCCAGCAGCTCTGAGGGCTGGGGGGCCGAAGAGCAGTACTTC

V: TRBV6-5
J: TRBJ2-7
length: 14
D: TRBD2
size: few
CDR3: CASSYGRGDYEQYF
DNA: TGTGCCAGCAGTTATGGGCGGGGGGACTACGAGCAGTACTTC

V: TRBV18
J: TRBJ2-7
length: 18
D: NA
size: few
CDR3: CASSSKPSGTLRPYEQYF
DNA: TGTGCCAGCTCATCTAAGCCCTCCGGGACGCTTAGGCCCTACGAGCAGTACTTC

V: TRBV5-1
J: TRBJ2-7
length: 16
D: TRBD2
size: NA
CDR3: CASSTLTSGRQNEQYF
DNA: TGCGCCAGCAGCACCTTGACTAGCGGGAGACAGAACGAGCAGTACTTC

V: TRBV5-1
J: TRBJ2-3
length: 16
D: TRBD2
size: NA
CDR3: CASSLATSGGTDTQYF
DNA: TGCGCCAGCAGCTTGGCGACTAGCGGGGGCACAGATACGCAGTATTTT

V: TRBV6-1
J: TRBJ2-7
length: 13
D: NA
size: few
CDR3: CAGRQGKSYEQYF
DNA: TGTGCCGGCAGGCAGGGTAAATCCTACGAGCAGTACTTC

V: TRBV2
J: TRBJ1-2
length: 12
D: TRBD1
size: NA
CDR3: CASSGQVSGYTF
DNA: TGTGCCAGCAGCGGACAGGTGTCTGGCTACACCTTC

V: TRBV6-6
J: TRBJ2-5
length: 13
D: NA
size: NA
CDR3: CASSRAPQETQYF
DNA: TGTGCCAGCAGTAGGGCCCCTCAAGAGACCCAGTACTTC

V: TRBV6-5
J: TRBJ1-1
length: 14
D: NA
size: NA
CDR3: CASSYARQATEAFF
DNA: TGTGCCAGCAGTTACGCCCGACAGGCCACTGAAGCTTTCTTT